Here is one T cell receptor beta chain with its context. The data stem from a study of shared clonotypes between healthy human individuals. Overall study context: Used for every donor were three CD4 naive, three CD4 memory, two CD8 naive and one CD8 memory plate.

Per the study methods: ImmunoSEQ gave junction-only sequences without quality scores, so filtering differed. Some clones are missing from TCRdb's copy, which holds only in-frame ones; the method was immunoSEQ multiplex PCR. The D gene and trimming were derived from the DNA, and the V and J assignments and clone size from that table. The sample includes about 870,000 clones, over 90% of them seen just once. CD8 cells classed as naive were CD45RO-negative and positively selected for CCR7, excluding terminally differentiated effector memory CD45RA+ cells. Germline-derived CDR1 and CDR2 are SGHRS and YFSETQ. Trimming pared 0 bases from V and 2 bases from J, leaving 15 bases between. This CDR3 is built from 16 residues.

The material sequenced was naive CD8+ T cells sorted from blood. The genes are TRBV5-1 and TRBJ2-7; possibly TRBD1 or TRBD2 for D (5 bases each). The TCR was taken from a young man in good health. DNA of the CDR3: TGCGCCAGCAGCTTGGCAGTAACCGGGACCACCTACGAGCAGTACTTC. Translated, it gives CASSLAVTGTTYEQYF.